These T cell receptor beta chains were read from a single sample in a study of regulatory T cells in long-lasting Graves disease. In TCRdb, the multiplex PCR reads were re-called with MiXCR into one record per CDR3 protein. In the table there are a few hundred thousand distinct CDR3 sequences, 15% to 20% of which are singletons. This sample was also put to use in a study of T cells in Graves' hyperthyroidism and ophthalmopathy.

The source was peripheral blood mononuclear cells (PBMCs), collected at new diagnosis, from a patient treated with antithyroid drugs. These receptors were collected from a woman aged 18-35 years with Graves disease. Both conserved end residues are trimmed from each CDR3. Fields, in order: V gene, CDR3 protein.

TRBV5-5 | ASSLGSGGLGTTNEKLF
TRBV30 | AWGLAGGWNEQF
TRBV27 | ASSDSYRGNEKLF
TRBV18 | ASSLTEEAQY
TRBV27 | ASRGNTEAF
TRBV30 | AWIGLGFYGYT
TRBV6-2/TRBV6-3 | ASSTLAWSSYNEQF
TRBV6-2/TRBV6-3 | ASRRLEEAF
TRBV20-1 | SACRSGGGYEQY
TRBV6-1 | ASSEGMNTEAF
TRBV4-2 | ASSQAGVGAKNIQY
TRBV20-1 | SALPIGWAEAF
TRBV24-1 | ATSDRTSVRGANVLT
TRBV20-1 | SARVRNEQF
TRBV2 | ASSPTGLNQPQH
TRBV20-1 | SARWTSGYNEQF
TRBV6-1 | ASSQGLGRSDTQY
TRBV5-1 | ASSLRGADTQY
TRBV2 | ASSLSGTGGGRGF
TRBV11-1 | ASSFDGANTGELF
TRBV5-1 | ASSFGGTGKDYGYT
TRBV28 | ASSPQAENTEAF
TRBV28 | ASSLRGLLAYEQY
TRBV29-1 | SARRTTYEQY
TRBV20-1 | SAREFGDLSYEQY
TRBV5-8 | ASSRGTSGGHQYNEQF
TRBV5-5 | ASSLYLLAGGQETQY
TRBV3-1 | ASSQRLAGAADTQY
TRBV2 | ASSKTSGRWELF
TRBV9 | ASSVGGPQETQY
TRBV12-3/TRBV12-4 | ASRNRDRGLAEAF
TRBV10-2 | ASSGGGDTEAF
TRBV2 | ASIASVRDTQY
TRBV6-2/TRBV6-3 | ASSYSLASGSSRNEQF
TRBV2 | ASSRDRTSTDTQY
TRBV20-1 | SALAWAGATYNEQF
TRBV27 | ASSGDRSPDTEAF
TRBV3-1 | ASSSYKSGPHRGAF
TRBV28 | ASSGTSLVYNEQF
TRBV19 | ASSMGSGSPQETQY
TRBV3-1 | ASSQGLAGSTDTQY
TRBV3-1 | ASSQEGRASEKLF
TRBV2 | ASSVIMKTANYGYT
TRBV18 | ASSPRTGFNEQY
TRBV30 | AWGPRETQY
TRBV9 | ASSVAGRESYNEQF
TRBV3-1 | ASSLRGGYYNEQF